This T cell receptor beta chain was profiled in a study of control samples from healthy donors and cancer patients. Measured with immunoSEQ multiplex PCR; TCRdb has only the in-frame clones, and not every one. The table shows about 190,000 clones, with 90% to 95% occurring only once. V lost 5 bases and J 9 bases, leaving 20 bases between the germline ends. Germline assignment: CDR1 SNHLY and CDR2 FYNNEI. CDR3 length equals 15 residues. The chain employs TRBV2 and TRBJ2-4; the D gene could be TRBD1 or TRBD2 (5 bases each). The clonotype was recovered from a man aged 18 to 35 in good health. The sample consisted of blood. The chain's CDR3 is CASSPSSGLGTIQYF. The DNA of the CDR3 is TGTGCCAGCAGTCCATCCTCGGGGTTGGGGACCATTCAGTACTTC.